The 11 T cell receptor beta chains below were found in one sample sequenced in a study of blood T cell repertoires in COVID-19. Generated by immunoSEQ multiplex PCR, the TCRdb table keeps only in-frame clones and is missing some. The data contain nearly 350,000 clones, roughly 90% of them singletons. What was sequenced was peripheral blood. The receptors were gathered from a woman in her 70s with COVID-19, enrolled during active disease.

This clone was observed once. This rearrangement joins TRBV12-3 or TRBV12-4 to TRBJ2-1, with D perhaps TRBD2 (5 bases). The ends were cut back, 9 bases at V and 5 bases at J, with 8 bases in the middle. CDR3 length equals 11 residues. The CDR3 DNA follows: TGTGCCAGTCTGCGGGACAATGAGCAGTTCTTC. It yields the protein CASLRDNEQFF.

This chain joins TRBV6-1 and TRBJ1-2, with 8 bases matching TRBD1. Trimming at V came to 2 bases and at J to 2 bases, leaving 4 bases not matched to a gene. The CDR3 has 15 amino acids. Germline V gene sequence: CDR1 MNHNS, CDR2 SASEGT. CDR3 protein: CASSEMGQENYGYTF. For the CDR3, the DNA is TGTGCCAGCAGTGAAATGGGACAGGAGAACTATGGCTACACCTTC.

The chain recombines TRBV7-2 with TRBJ1-1; no clear D gene. The CDR3 covers 14 residues. The germline V and J ends were trimmed by 6 bases and 2 bases, with 13 bases remaining between them. Germline V gene data show CDR1 as SGHTA and CDR2 as FQGNSA. DNA for the CDR3: TGTGCCAGCAGTTCCCGACGGGAAAACACTGAAGCTTTCTTT. Its translation: CASSSRRENTEAFF.

The rearrangement uses TRBV12-3 or TRBV12-4 and TRBJ2-7; D is uncertain. The V end was cut by 5 bases, the J end by 3 bases, with 11 bases between. The CDR3 is 13 amino acids. CDR3 region: CASSPFPSYEQYF. For the CDR3, the DNA is TGTGCCAGCAGTCCATTCCCGAGCTACGAGCAGTACTTC.

In DNA, the CDR3 is TGTGCCAGCAGCCCTGGGACAGGGGGCCCGGGGTCACCCCTCCACTTT. This sequence encodes CASSPGTGGPGSPLHF. The chain joins TRBV7-9 to TRBJ1-6, with 12 bases that match TRBD1. Germline lookup yields CDR1 SEHNR and CDR2 FQNEAQ (reference sequence). After removal of 5 bases from V and 10 bases from J, the junction contained 9 bases not matched to a gene. This CDR3 region has 16 residues.

The chain couples TRBV18 to TRBJ1-1; possibly TRBD1 for D (5 bases). Trimming removed 7 bases from V and 4 bases from J, with 13 bases in between. Germline loops: CDR1 KGHSH, CDR2 LQKENI. The CDR3 extends over 13 amino acids. CDR3 DNA sequence: TGTGCCAGCTATGACAGTCCTATCACTGAAGCTTTCTTT. Residues: CASYDSPITEAFF.

As for this clone: Other DNA sequences in the sample encode the same CDR3. The rearrangement links TRBV5-1 to TRBJ2-5, with 9 bases matching TRBD1. CDR3 length: 14 amino acids. Germline CDR1 is SGHRS and CDR2 is YFSETQ. The J segment lost 5 bases and the V segment lost 4 bases, leaving 6 bases of the junction unmatched. Here the CDR3 reads CASSGGTGRETQYF. The CDR3 DNA reads TGCGCCAGCAGCGGCGGGACAGGGAGGGAGACCCAGTACTTC.

The chain joins TRBV13 to TRBJ2-1, with TRBD2 matching over 9 bases. V lost 4 bases and J lost 7; bases outside the gene matches: 5. The CDR3 is made up of 14 amino acids. CDR1 is PRHDT, CDR2 FYEKMQ, per germline (reference sequence). The CDR3 is CASSYLAGFNEQFF. The DNA of the CDR3 is TGTGCCAGCAGCTACCTAGCGGGGTTTAATGAGCAGTTCTTC. The full variable domain, completed using reference TRBV13 and TRBJ2-1, is AAGVIQSPRHLIKEKRETATLKCYPIPRHDTVYWYQQGPGQDPQFLISFYEKMQSDKGSIPDRFSAQQFSDYHSELNMSSLELGDSALYFCASSYLAGFNEQFFGPGTRLTVL.

The rearrangement links TRBV10-2 to TRBJ2-1; 10 nucleotides align to TRBD2. Unmatched junction bases numbered 5, after V lost 5 bases and J lost 4 bases. Germline V gives CDR1 WSHSY, CDR2 SAAADI. This CDR3 region has 15 residues. In DNA, the CDR3 is TGCGCCAGCAGTAGGACTAGCGGTTTTTACAATGAGCAGTTCTTC. It specifies CASSRTSGFYNEQFF.

The V call is TRBV27, the J call TRBJ1-6, with 7 bases lining up with TRBD1. With 0 bases clipped from V and 6 bases from J, the junction kept 8 bases outside the gene matches. The CDR3 length is 17 residues. Per the germline V gene, CDR1 is MNHEY and CDR2 is SMNVEV (reference sequence). The DNA for the CDR3 is TGTGCCAGCAGTTTATCGGGGGACAGAAGATTTAATTCACCCCTCCACTTT. Translated, it gives CASSLSGDRRFNSPLHF.

The chain links TRBV5-1 to TRBJ1-3; possibly TRBD1 for D (5 bases). The CDR3 spans 14 residues. Trimming left V 4 bases short and J 1 base short, with 9 bases between. CDR1 and CDR2 (germline): SGHRS, YFSETQ. Written as DNA, the CDR3 is TGCGCCAGCAGCCCCGCAGGGTCTGGAAACACCATATATTTT. As protein: CASSPAGSGNTIYF.